This TCR beta chain comes out of a study of T cell repertoires in cytomegalovirus infection (dated by TCRdb to between 2017 and 2020). Looking at the study overall: Donor HLA type was relevant to the analysis, because carriage of CMV infection together with the matching HLA type was indicated by public TCR beta signatures. Study-wide conclusions, independent of this receptor: The ex vivo response was dominated by HLA-C-restricted CMV-specific TCR beta clonotypes, and the single most frequent clonotype in two of eight donors was supplied by these HLA-C-restricted clonotypes. Cumulative frequency of public TCR beta family members discriminated carriers of CMV infection plus the relevant HLA type in this cohort and an independent roughly 330-donor cohort.

This clonotype was detected only a few times. Its antigen remains undetermined. Within one base of it there is no much larger clone, and no base qualities were kept. The run used an Illumina HiSeq 1500. TCRdb's own reprocessing of the public reads used fastp at Q25 and MiXCR and kept productive beta chains. Each record represents a unique CDR3 protein, reported with the most common genes and DNA among its rows. The sample table holds under 350,000 distinct CDR3 sequences, of which over 7.5% were seen once. Roughly 4% of the sample is held by the ten biggest clonotypes. V is cut by 2 bases and J by 4 bases, and the space between the germline ends is 12 bases. In the germline V gene (reference sequence), CDR1 corresponds to DFQATT and CDR2 to SNEGSKA. From its cysteine to its phenylalanine, the CDR3 spans 14 amino acids. The retained sequence is limited to the CDR3, 42 bases, with the frame set at the first base.

Recombination connected TRBV20-1 to TRBJ1-5; the D gene is possibly TRBD1, with 5 bases matching. This receptor was taken from a human donor in good health (CMV status not recorded). Some clones in this sample may be carry-over from other donors' samples. Sequencing was performed on PBMCs. The CDR3 protein sequence reads: CSARMTVDNQPQHF. The DNA sequence is as follows: TGCAGTGCTAGAATGACAGTAGATAATCAGCCCCAGCATTTT.